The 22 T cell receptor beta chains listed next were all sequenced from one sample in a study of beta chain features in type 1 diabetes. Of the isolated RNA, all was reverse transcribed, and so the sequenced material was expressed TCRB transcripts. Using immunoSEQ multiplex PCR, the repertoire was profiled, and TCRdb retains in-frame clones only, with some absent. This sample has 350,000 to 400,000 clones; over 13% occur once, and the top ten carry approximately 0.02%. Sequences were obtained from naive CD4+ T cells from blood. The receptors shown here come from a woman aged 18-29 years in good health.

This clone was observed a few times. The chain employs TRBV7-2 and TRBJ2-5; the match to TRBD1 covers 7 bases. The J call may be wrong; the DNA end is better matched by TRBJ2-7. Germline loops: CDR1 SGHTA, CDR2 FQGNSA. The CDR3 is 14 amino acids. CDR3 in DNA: TGTGCCAGCAGCTTCCCGGGACAGACCTACGAGCAGTACTTC. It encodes CASSFPGQTYEQYF.

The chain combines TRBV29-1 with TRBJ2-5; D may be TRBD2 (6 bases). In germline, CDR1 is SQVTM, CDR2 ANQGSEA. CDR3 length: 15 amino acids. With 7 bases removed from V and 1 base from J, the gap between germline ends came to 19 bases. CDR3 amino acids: CSGRLKGLRQETQYF. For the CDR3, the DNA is TGCAGCGGCCGACTCAAGGGACTCCGCCAAGAGACCCAGTACTTC.

The CDR3 DNA follows: TGTGCCAGTCACAGGGGCAATATCAGGGAAAAACTGTTTTTT. Translated: CASHRGNIREKLFF. The chain carries TRBV7-9 and TRBJ1-4; 7 bases fit TRBD1. CDR3 length equals 14 residues. After removal of 9 bases from V and 8 bases from J, the junction contained 12 bases not matched to a gene. Germline V gene sequence: CDR1 SEHNR, CDR2 FQNEAQ (reference sequence).

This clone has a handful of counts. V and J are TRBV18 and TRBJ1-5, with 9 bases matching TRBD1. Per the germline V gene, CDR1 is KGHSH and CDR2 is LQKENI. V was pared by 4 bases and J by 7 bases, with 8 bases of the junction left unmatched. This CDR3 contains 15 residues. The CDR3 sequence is CASSLGQGLVQPQHF. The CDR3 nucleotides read TGTGCCAGCTCACTTGGACAGGGGTTGGTACAGCCCCAGCATTTT.

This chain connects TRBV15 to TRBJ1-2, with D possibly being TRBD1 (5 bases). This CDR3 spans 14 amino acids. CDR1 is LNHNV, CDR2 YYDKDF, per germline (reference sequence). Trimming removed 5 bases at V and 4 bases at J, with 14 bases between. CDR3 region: CATSGRGGSYGYTF. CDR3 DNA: TGTGCCACCAGCGGACGCGGGGGGTCCTATGGCTACACCTTC.

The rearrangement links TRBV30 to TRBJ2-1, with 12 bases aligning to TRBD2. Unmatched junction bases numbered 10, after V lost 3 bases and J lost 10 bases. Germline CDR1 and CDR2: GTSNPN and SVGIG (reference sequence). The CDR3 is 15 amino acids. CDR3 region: CAWRLSGLAGLEQFF. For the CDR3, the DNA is TGTGCCTGGAGACTTTCAGGACTAGCGGGGTTGGAGCAGTTCTTC.

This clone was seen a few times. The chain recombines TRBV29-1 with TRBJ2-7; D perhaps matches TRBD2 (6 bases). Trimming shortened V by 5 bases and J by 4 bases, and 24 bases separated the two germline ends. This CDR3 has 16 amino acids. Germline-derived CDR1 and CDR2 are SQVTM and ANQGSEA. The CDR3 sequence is CSVSGPREERIYEQYF. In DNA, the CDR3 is TGCAGCGTTTCAGGACCCAGGGAGGAAAGAATATACGAGCAGTACTTC.

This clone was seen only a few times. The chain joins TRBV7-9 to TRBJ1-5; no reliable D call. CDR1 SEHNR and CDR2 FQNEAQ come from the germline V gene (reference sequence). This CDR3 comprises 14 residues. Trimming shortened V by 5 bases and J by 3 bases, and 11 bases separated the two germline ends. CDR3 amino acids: CASSNRGNNQPQHF. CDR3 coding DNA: TGTGCCAGCAGCAACCGGGGTAACAATCAGCCCCAGCATTTT.

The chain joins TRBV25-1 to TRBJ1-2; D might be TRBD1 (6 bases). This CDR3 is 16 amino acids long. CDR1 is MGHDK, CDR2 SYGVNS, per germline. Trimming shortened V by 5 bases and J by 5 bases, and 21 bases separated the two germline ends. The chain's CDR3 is CASSRVIRDMGYGYTF. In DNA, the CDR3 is TGTGCCAGCAGTCGAGTAATCCGGGACATGGGGTATGGCTACACCTTC.

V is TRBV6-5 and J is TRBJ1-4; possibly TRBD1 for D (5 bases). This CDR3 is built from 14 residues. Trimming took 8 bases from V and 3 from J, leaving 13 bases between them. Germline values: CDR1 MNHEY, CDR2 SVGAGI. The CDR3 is CASPGSGANEKLFF. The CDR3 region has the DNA TGTGCCAGCCCCGGTTCGGGGGCTAATGAAAAACTGTTTTTT.

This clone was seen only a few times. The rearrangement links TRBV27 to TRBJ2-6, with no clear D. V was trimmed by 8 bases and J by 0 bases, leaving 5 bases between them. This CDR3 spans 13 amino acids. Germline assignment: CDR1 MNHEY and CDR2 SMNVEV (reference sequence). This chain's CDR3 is CASCNSGANVLTF. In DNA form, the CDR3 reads TGTGCCAGCTGTAACTCTGGGGCCAACGTCCTGACTTTC.

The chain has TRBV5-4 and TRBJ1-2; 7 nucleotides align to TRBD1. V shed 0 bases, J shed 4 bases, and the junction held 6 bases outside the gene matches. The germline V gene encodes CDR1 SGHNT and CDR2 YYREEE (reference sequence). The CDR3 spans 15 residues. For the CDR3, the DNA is TGTGCCAGCAGCTTGGAGAGGGGGCAAGGCTATGGCTACACCTTC. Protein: CASSLERGQGYGYTF.

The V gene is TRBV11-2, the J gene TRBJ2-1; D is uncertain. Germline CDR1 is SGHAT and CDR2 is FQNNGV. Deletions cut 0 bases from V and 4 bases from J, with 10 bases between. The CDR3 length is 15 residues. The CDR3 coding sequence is TGTGCCAGCAGCTTAGATCGCCAACAGTACAATGAGCAGTTCTTC. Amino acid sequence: CASSLDRQQYNEQFF.

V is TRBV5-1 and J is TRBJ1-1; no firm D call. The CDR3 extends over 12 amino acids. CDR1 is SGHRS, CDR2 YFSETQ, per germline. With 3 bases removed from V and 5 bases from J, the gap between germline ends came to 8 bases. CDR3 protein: CASSWSGTEAFF. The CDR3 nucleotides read TGCGCCAGCAGCTGGAGCGGGACTGAAGCTTTCTTT.

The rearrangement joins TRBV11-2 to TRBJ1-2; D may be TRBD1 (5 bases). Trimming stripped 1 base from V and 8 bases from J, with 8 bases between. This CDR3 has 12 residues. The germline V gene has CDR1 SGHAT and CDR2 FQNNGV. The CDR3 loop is CASSLVQAGYTF. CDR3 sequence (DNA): TGTGCCAGCAGCTTAGTACAGGCGGGCTACACCTTC.

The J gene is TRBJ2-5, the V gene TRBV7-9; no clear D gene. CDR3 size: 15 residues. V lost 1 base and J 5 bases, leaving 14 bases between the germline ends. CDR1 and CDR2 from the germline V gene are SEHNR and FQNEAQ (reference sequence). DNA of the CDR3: TGTGCCAGCAGCTTAGGGTCAACCCAGAGGGAGACCCAGTACTTC. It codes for CASSLGSTQRETQYF.

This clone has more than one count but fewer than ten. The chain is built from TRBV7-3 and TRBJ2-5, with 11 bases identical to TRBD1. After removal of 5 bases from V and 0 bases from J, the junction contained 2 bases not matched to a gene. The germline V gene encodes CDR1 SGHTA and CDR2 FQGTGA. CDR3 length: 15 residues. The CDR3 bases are TGTGCCAGCAGCAGGGGACAGGGGGACCAAGAGACCCAGTACTTC. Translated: CASSRGQGDQETQYF. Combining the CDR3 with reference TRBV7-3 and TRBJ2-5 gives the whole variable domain GAGVSQTPSNKVTEKGKYVELRCDPISGHTALYWYRQSLGQGPEFLIYFQGTGAADDSGLPNDRFFAVRPEGSVSTLKIQRTERGDSAVYLCASSRGQGDQETQYFGPGTRLLVL.

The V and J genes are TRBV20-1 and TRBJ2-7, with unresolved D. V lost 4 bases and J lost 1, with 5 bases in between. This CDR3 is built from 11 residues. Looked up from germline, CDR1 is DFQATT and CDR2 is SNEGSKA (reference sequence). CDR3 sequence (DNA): TGCAGTGCTACCCGTTCCTACGAGCAGTACTTC. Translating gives CSATRSYEQYF.

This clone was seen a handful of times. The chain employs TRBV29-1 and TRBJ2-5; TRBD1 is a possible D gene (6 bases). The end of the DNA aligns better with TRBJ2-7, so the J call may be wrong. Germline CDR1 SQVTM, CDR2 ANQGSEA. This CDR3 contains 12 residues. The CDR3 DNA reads TGCAGCGTCGGGACAAGACAATACGAGCAGTACTTC. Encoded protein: CSVGTRQYEQYF.

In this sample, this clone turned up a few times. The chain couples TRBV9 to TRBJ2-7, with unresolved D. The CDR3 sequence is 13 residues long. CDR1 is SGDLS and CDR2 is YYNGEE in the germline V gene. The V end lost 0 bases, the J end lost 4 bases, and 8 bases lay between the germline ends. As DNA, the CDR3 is TGTGCCAGCAGCGTAGATGTAGAGTACGAGCAGTACTTC. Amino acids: CASSVDVEYEQYF.

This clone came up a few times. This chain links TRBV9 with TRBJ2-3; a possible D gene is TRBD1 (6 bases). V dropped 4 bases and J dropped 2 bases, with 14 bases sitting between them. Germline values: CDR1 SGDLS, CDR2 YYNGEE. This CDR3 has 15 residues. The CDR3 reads CASSRRTDLTDTQYF. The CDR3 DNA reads TGTGCCAGCAGCCGCCGGACAGACCTCACAGATACGCAGTATTTT.

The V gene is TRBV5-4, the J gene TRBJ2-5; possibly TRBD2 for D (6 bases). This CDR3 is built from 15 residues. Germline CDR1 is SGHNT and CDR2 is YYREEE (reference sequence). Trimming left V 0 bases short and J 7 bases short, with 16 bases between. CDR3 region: CASSLEVLDGGTQYF. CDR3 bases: TGTGCCAGCAGCTTGGAGGTACTCGACGGGGGGACCCAGTACTTC.